These 12 T cell receptor beta chains originate from one sample sequenced in a study of lymphopenia after photon versus proton radiotherapy (dated by TCRdb to 2018 to 2020). The library was prepared using the immunoSEQ multiplex PCR assay. TCRdb took this table from immuneACCESS and kept in-frame rearrangements with V and J called. Such tables lack part of the clones; where checked against another copy, unresolved V genes explain under half of the gap, and the rest is unexplained. The sample table records tens of thousands of clones; about 86% of these occur just once. Clones ranked in the top ten supply approximately 10% of the sample. The sample in question was peripheral blood, obtained from a patient treated with proton-based radiotherapy. These receptors were obtained from a woman between 70 and 85 years old with pancreatic cancer. Some clones in this sample may be carry-over from other donors' samples.

The rearrangement joins TRBV6-1 to TRBJ1-1; D is unclear. This CDR3 is 12 amino acids long. V lost 6 bases and J lost 1, with 6 bases in between. The V gene's germline CDR1 is MNHNS and CDR2 SASEGT. The CDR3 loop reads CASRGWNTEAFF. The CDR3 nucleotides read TGTGCCAGCAGGGGGTGGAACACTGAAGCTTTCTTT.

V and J are TRBV4-3 and TRBJ1-5, with D maybe TRBD1 (5 bases). Trimming took 4 bases from V and 5 from J, leaving 12 bases between them. The CDR3 contains 14 residues. Germline-derived CDR1 and CDR2 are LGHNA and YSLEER. CDR3 DNA: TGCGCCAGCAGCCTGCTCGGGACCGATCAGCCCCAGCATTTT. Amino acids: CASSLLGTDQPQHF.

The chain links TRBV11-2 to TRBJ1-2; D ambiguous. Germline assignment: CDR1 SGHAT and CDR2 FQNNGV. The CDR3 contains 16 residues. Trimming left V 5 bases short and J 6 bases short, with 22 bases between. The CDR3 is CASSPTQGKGWDGYTF. CDR3 nucleotides: TGTGCCAGCAGCCCGACCCAAGGAAAGGGATGGGATGGCTACACCTTC. The variable domain in full, with the rest retrieved from reference TRBV11-2 and TRBJ1-2, is EAGVAQSPRYKIIEKRQSVAFWCNPISGHATLYWYQQILGQGPKLLIQFQNNGVVDDSQLPKDRFSAERLKGVDSTLKIQPAKLEDSAVYLCASSPTQGKGWDGYTFGSGTRLTVV.

This clone was picked up a small number of times. The CDR3: CASGKNMNTEAFF. In nucleotides, the CDR3 is TGTGCCAGCGGCAAGAACATGAACACTGAAGCTTTCTTT. The rearrangement uses TRBV14 and TRBJ1-1; D gene ambiguous. Germline CDR1 reads SGHDN; CDR2 reads FVKESK. Trimming shortened V by 8 bases and J by 0 bases, and 10 bases separated the two germline ends. This CDR3 spans 13 amino acids.

The chain carries TRBV28 and TRBJ1-2; D may be TRBD1 (6 bases). V was shortened by 6 bases and J by 8 bases, with 19 bases between the two germline ends. The CDR3 has 14 residues. The germline V gene encodes CDR1 MDHEN and CDR2 SYDVKM. DNA for the CDR3: TGTGCCAGCAGCAACTTGGGGCAGGGGAAAGGCTACACCTTC. Translation gives CASSNLGQGKGYTF.

This clone was picked up a small number of times. This chain joins TRBV7-2 and TRBJ2-7, with D hard to call. Germline CDR1 reads SGHTA; CDR2 reads FQGNSA. CDR3 size: 15 residues. Trimming shortened V by 3 bases and J by 2 bases, and 14 bases separated the two germline ends. The DNA of the CDR3 is TGTGCCAGCAGCTTGAGATATGCTCGGACCTACGAGCAGTACTTC. Amino acids: CASSLRYARTYEQYF.

The rearrangement uses TRBV10-3 and TRBJ2-7, with D tentatively TRBD1 (6 bases). The germline gives CDR1 ENHRY, CDR2 SYGVKD. The CDR3 extends over 14 amino acids. V was trimmed by 6 bases and J by 6 bases, leaving 18 bases between them. The CDR3 loop is CAISGTSQGLEQYF. For the CDR3, the DNA is TGTGCCATCAGCGGGACGTCGCAGGGGCTCGAGCAGTACTTC.

This rearrangement joins TRBV7-9 to TRBJ1-1, with a possible D match to TRBD1 (5 bases). V was trimmed by 5 bases and J by 4 bases, leaving 11 bases between them. CDR1 and CDR2 from the germline V gene are SEHNR and FQNEAQ (reference sequence). The CDR3 is 13 residues long. This CDR3 is CASSPGTVTEAFF. The CDR3 nucleotides read TGTGCCAGCAGCCCCGGGACGGTCACTGAAGCTTTCTTT.

The J gene is TRBJ2-3, the V gene TRBV28; TRBD2 matches at 9 bases. Germline V gene sequence: CDR1 MDHEN, CDR2 SYDVKM. This CDR3 has 18 amino acids. The V gene end was trimmed by 3 bases and the J gene end by 4 bases; junction bases not matched to a gene: 14. CDR3 residues: CASSFEGSGRGRADTQYF. CDR3 nucleotides: TGTGCCAGCAGTTTCGAGGGTAGCGGGAGAGGGAGGGCAGATACGCAGTATTTT.

The count of this clone is one. The rearrangement links TRBV28 to TRBJ1-5; 7 bases agree with TRBD1. Germline V lookup: CDR1 MDHEN, CDR2 SYDVKM. This CDR3 comprises 15 residues. V trimming: 6 bases; J trimming: 3 bases; junction bases outside the gene matches: 8. The CDR3 is CASSTQGGYNQPQHF. DNA for the CDR3: TGTGCCAGCAGCACTCAGGGGGGGTACAATCAGCCCCAGCATTTT. The full variable domain, completed using reference TRBV28 and TRBJ1-5, is DVKVTQSSRYLVKRTGEKVFLECVQDMDHENMFWYRQDPGLGLRLIYFSYDVKMKEKGDIPEGYSVSREKKERFSLILESASTNQTSMYLCASSTQGGYNQPQHFGDGTRLSIL.

The chain employs TRBV6-5 and TRBJ1-2; 9 bases agree with TRBD1. CDR3 length: 14 residues. V lost 6 bases, J lost 2 bases, and 4 bases stayed unmatched. Germline assignment: CDR1 MNHEY and CDR2 SVGAGI. The CDR3 sequence: CASRGGQGNYGYTF. The CDR3 DNA follows: TGTGCCAGCAGGGGGGGACAGGGCAACTATGGCTACACCTTC.

This rearrangement joins TRBV28 to TRBJ1-2; no reliable D call. Germline CDR1 and CDR2: MDHEN and SYDVKM. There are 15 residues in the CDR3. Between the trimmed V and J ends, which lost 1 base and 8 bases, there was a span of 17 bases. CDR3 nucleotides: TGTGCCAGCAGTTTATTTAGAGGCCCCCCCTCCGGCTACACCTTC. Translating gives CASSLFRGPPSGYTF.